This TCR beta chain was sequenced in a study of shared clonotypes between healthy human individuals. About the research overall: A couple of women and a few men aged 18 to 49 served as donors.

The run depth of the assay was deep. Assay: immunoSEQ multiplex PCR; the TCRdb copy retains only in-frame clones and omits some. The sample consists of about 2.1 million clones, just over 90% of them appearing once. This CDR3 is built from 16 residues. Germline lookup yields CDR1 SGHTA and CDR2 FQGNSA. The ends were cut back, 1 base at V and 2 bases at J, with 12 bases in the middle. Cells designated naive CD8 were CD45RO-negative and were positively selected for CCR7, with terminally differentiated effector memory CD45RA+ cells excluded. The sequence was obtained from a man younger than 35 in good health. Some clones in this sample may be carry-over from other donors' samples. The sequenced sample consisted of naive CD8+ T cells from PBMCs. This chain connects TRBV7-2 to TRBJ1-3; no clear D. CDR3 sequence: CASSLELEGTGNTIYF. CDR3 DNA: TGTGCCAGCAGCTTAGAGTTGGAGGGAACTGGAAACACCATATATTTT.